This entry describes one T cell receptor beta chain. This clonotype was seen ten or more times. Its specific antigen is unknown. Base qualities are not provided; no much larger clone lies one nucleotide away. Hyperthyroidism was considered stable if no progression to ophthalmopathy occurred within 18 months of follow-up. The hyperthyroidism patients were 18 to 65 years old and newly diagnosed, with a disease duration of less than 2 months. Patients with other autoimmune diseases, uncontrolled infections, pregnancy or lactation were excluded from the study. Diagnosis was based on clinical symptoms, serum thyroxine, TRAb, thyroid ultrasound and orbital computed tomography. Using Ficoll-Paque density gradient centrifugation, PBMCs were isolated from approximately 11 ml of fresh peripheral blood. Trizol reagent was used to extract the total RNA, and its quality was then checked on an Agilent 2100 Bioanalyzer.

For repertoire sequencing, TCR beta CDR3 regions were amplified from RNA transcripts. The first round was an RT-PCR using HTBI primers with the Qiagen OneStep RT-PCR kit, and this first round was followed by a second-round multiplex PCR, then size selection and purification. Libraries were sequenced paired-end with 100 bp reads on an Illumina HiSeq2000. The source study handled its data this way. SOAPnuke was used to process the reads, removing any read that contained adapters or uncalled bases, had a mean Phred below 15, or lacked an exact match to the constant primer or identifier. COPE v1.2.5 was used to merge high-quality paired reads. Each unique nucleotide sequence was defined as a clonotype, and clonotypes were aligned to IMGT TRB V, D and J references with MiTCR v1.1. Analysis was restricted to V-J combinations with a frequency above 0.0001, which covered approximately 99% of repertoires. For each V-J combination, a TCR clonal expansion and chaos score was defined as F50 clonal expansion divided by the chaos observed in the TCRdist matrix. Welch's t-statistics and random forest were used to reduce features to more than ten V-J combinations, which were fed into a naive Bayes classifier. Thyroid-blood repertoire similarity was quantified with the Morisita-Horn index. TCRdb ran its own pipeline on the public reads, namely fastp trimming at Q25 and MiXCR clone calling, and kept in-frame beta chains. Rows are combined by CDR3 protein, so each entry shows the most common genes and DNA. Clone size and V and J calls follow TCRdb, not the original study. This sample lists hundreds of thousands of distinct CDR3 sequences; around 21% were detected once. The top ten constitute 3% of the sample.

This entry is derived from a study of Graves' ophthalmopathy and Graves' hyperthyroidism (dated by TCRdb to 2016 to 2018). Study-level background: Peripheral blood was collected before any treatment was given, at the time of initial diagnosis. The 75 to 100 discovery patients were randomly split 7:3 into training and test sets. Following sample collection, hyperthyroidism patients were given methimazole at a starting dose of 30 mg daily, and ophthalmopathy patients were given high-dose intravenous methylprednisolone. The study used signatures of the TCR beta repertoire to tell Graves' ophthalmopathy apart from Graves' hyperthyroidism and to predict which patients would progress to ophthalmopathy. T-cell repertoires of thyroid tissue and blood were compared in more than 5 hyperthyroidism patients. A discovery set of 100 patients (around 45 ophthalmopathy, 60 or so stable hyperthyroidism) was enrolled to explore V-J signatures distinguishing ophthalmopathy from hyperthyroidism. In total, approximately 140 blood samples were TCR-sequenced: approximately 40 ophthalmopathy, some 75 hyperthyroidism and 17 hyperthyroidism-to-ophthalmopathy patients. For independent validation, a separate cohort was made up of approximately 19 hyperthyroidism patients plus 17 patients who later progressed from hyperthyroidism to ophthalmopathy.

The CDR3 runs 16 amino acids, cysteine and phenylalanine included. Of the read, only the CDR3 DNA is kept; its 48 bases are in frame from base 1. Trimming at the junction amounts to 8 bases on V and 0 bases on J, and the germline ends lie 19 bases apart. The germline V gene (reference sequence) gives CDR1 as MNHEY and CDR2 as SMNVEV. General findings and caveats noted by the study authors: Most expanded thyroid clonotypes with a frequency above 0.001 also appeared in blood, which suggests that blood repertoires may reflect the immune response in the thyroid. In validation, the model predicted ophthalmopathy progression with about 70% sensitivity and approximately 75% specificity; some 13 predicted patients were CT-confirmed with GO in a median of approximately 6.2 months. Sample size was not predetermined statistically, and investigators were not blinded to group allocation. In cross-validation, the 13-signature model distinguished ophthalmopathy from stable hyperthyroidism with approximately 88% sensitivity and roughly 81% specificity, and in the test set the corresponding values were roughly 80% and 76%.

The rearrangement joined TRBV27 to TRBJ1-1; possibly the D gene is TRBD1, per 5 matching bases. The clonotype comes from a woman aged 18-29 years with stable Graves' hyperthyroidism. Donor details come from another sample of the same person, matched by shared clones. Sequenced material: peripheral blood. Here the CDR3 is given as CASQRTGGRMNTEAFF. In nucleotides, the sequence is TGTGCCAGCCAACGCACCGGGGGTCGGATGAACACTGAAGCTTTCTTT.